The present entry profiles one T cell receptor beta chain with its context. The target of this receptor is not known. A much more abundant neighbour one base away suggests this may be a read error. What the time point label conveys for this sample: about 28 days (+/-7) after the second vaccine dose. AZD1222 recipients given second doses at about 4 weeks or at about 12 weeks were pooled, since spike-specific TCR depth and breadth were not found to differ between the two schedules. Samples from vaccinated people were obtained from the UK trials COV001 and COV002, which included a single-blind randomized controlled phase 2/3 trial of AZD1222 (ChAdOx1 nCoV-19) in healthy adults. For TCRbeta chain sequencing, PBMC samples were collected from trial participants at day 0 and at day 28 after the second dose. The sample belongs to a study of T cell responses to AZD1222 COVID-19 vaccine (dated by TCRdb to the early 2020s). With respect to the entire study: A total of under 250 trial participants underwent TCR sequencing, of whom 200 to 220 had received two doses of AZD1222 and some 26 had received two doses of the MenACWY control vaccine. Trial participants were enrolled by age into 18-55, 56-69 and 70-plus year subgroups, with approximately 150, 30 and 60 TCR-sequenced participants respectively. Summary of the overall study and its limitations: The 56-69-year group was small, and its depth increase did not reach significance, likely because of low power. After two AZD1222 doses, spike-specific TCR breadth and depth were significantly higher than at day 0 and than in MenACWY recipients. Epitopes outside the regions mutated in the B.1.351 and B.1.1.7 variants were reportedly recognized by nearly half of the unique spike-specific TCRs. Conclusions about previously exposed vaccinees are limited because only five to seven AZD1222 recipients were SARS-CoV-2 seropositive at baseline. The whole spike protein was spanned by vaccine-associated CD4 TCRs, and dominant responses were seen in regions 160-218 and 743-854. Because no day 14 peak-response samples were available, the repertoires could be characterized only after the peak T cell response. Participants were mostly white British, with more females than males. The authors suggested clonal diversity may have been underestimated.

The CDR3 regions of human TCRbeta chains were analyzed by immunosequencing. The authors' pipeline ran thus. Repertoire TCRs were matched against a reference library of SARS-CoV-2-specific TCRs generated with the MIRA antigen-specificity platform. Breadth was defined as the fraction of unique TCRs that were SARS-CoV-2-associated. Depth was defined as the fraction of total T cells that were SARS-CoV-2-associated. Using the MIRA data, every spike-specific TCR was mapped to the spike region that the TCR reacted to and assigned to either a CD4 or a CD8 class. Log10-transformed breadth and depth values were compared by one-way ANOVA with Sidak's multiple comparisons tests. Entries here come from immuneACCESS through TCRdb and include only in-frame sequences with V and J called. Some clones fail to appear in such tables; in the studies checked, an unresolved V gene covers under half of the shortfall, and the cause of the remainder is unknown. That table is the source of V, J and clone size, and D and trimming were worked out from the DNA. The sample yields fewer than 100,000 clones; 75% to 90% were counted once. Jointly, the top ten make up about 1.3% of the sample.

The sequence was collected from an adult who received the AZD1222 COVID-19 vaccine. Sequencing was performed on peripheral blood, taken 28 days after the second AZD1222 dose.

The CDR3 protein is CASSYRTDNAKAFF. The bases read TGTGCCAGCAGTTACCGGACGGATAACGCTAAAGCTTTCTTT. Recombination joined TRBV6-5 with TRBJ1-1, with no confident D gene call. Counted from cysteine to phenylalanine, this CDR3 has 14 amino acids. Just CDR3 DNA is preserved here, 42 bases in frame from base 1. The germline V gene specifies MNHEY as CDR1 and SVGAGI as CDR2. V is reduced by 2 bases and J by 9 bases, leaving a spacing of 16 bases between them.